This TCR beta chain was documented in a study of T cell responses to AZD1222 COVID-19 vaccine. Broader study findings: A mostly white British donor set with more females was recruited, and clonal diversity was possibly underestimated.

This CDR3 has 13 amino acids. CDR1 and CDR2 (germline): SQVTM, ANQGSEA. V shed 6 bases and J shed 2 bases, with 13 bases lying between them. Profiled with immunoSEQ multiplex PCR; TCRdb holds only in-frame clones, not every one. This table has under 70,000 clones, 89% appearing once. Remarks on this clone: Its matching antigen is unknown.

The clonotype originates from an adult who received the AZD1222 COVID-19 vaccine. The sequencing here drew on peripheral blood, taken 28 days after the second AZD1222 dose. V gene TRBV29-1 combines with J gene TRBJ1-1, with a tentative D call TRBD1 (6 bases). The CDR3 spells CSVLQGVNTEAFF. The CDR3 DNA reads TGCAGCGTGCTACAGGGAGTTAACACTGAAGCTTTCTTT.